Below are 25 T cell receptor beta chains sequenced from a single sample in a study of T cells after yellow fever vaccination. TCRdb processed the 5' RACE reads anew with MiXCR; each CDR3 protein has one entry. This table has hundreds of thousands of distinct CDR3 sequences, less than 20% appearing once. The material sequenced was PBMCs, taken around 5 days after the first yellow fever vaccination. These TCRs come from a man between 18 and 29 years old who received the YFV17D yellow fever vaccine.

Only a few counts were recorded for this clonotype. The chain employs TRBV6-1 and TRBJ2-5, with D possibly TRBD1 on 6 matching bases. With 4 bases removed from V and 0 bases from J, the gap between germline ends came to 18 bases. This CDR3 comprises 17 residues. Germline CDR1 MNHNS, CDR2 SASEGT. CDR3 sequence: CASSGLQGSWNQETQYF. As DNA, the CDR3 is TGTGCCAGCAGTGGCTTACAGGGCTCCTGGAACCAAGAGACCCAGTACTTC.

V is TRBV7-8 and J is TRBJ1-5, with D unresolved. The CDR3 is 13 residues long. V was trimmed by 4 bases and J by 6 bases, leaving 10 bases between them. Germline assignment: CDR1 SGHVS and CDR2 FQNEAQ. In DNA form, the CDR3 reads TGTGCCAGCAGCTCCTTGGAGGTTCAGCCCCAGCATTTT. Residues: CASSSLEVQPQHF.

A few counts support this clonotype. The chain joins TRBV7-9 to TRBJ2-3; D unclear. Germline V gene lookup returns CDR1 SEHNR and CDR2 FQNEAQ (reference sequence). The V gene lost 5 bases and the J gene lost 1 base, with 16 bases spanning the gap. The length of the CDR3 is 16 residues. Here the CDR3 reads CASSAYAGTRTDTQYF. The CDR3 DNA sequence: TGTGCCAGCAGCGCATATGCCGGTACTCGCACAGATACGCAGTATTTT.

Only a few counts were recorded for this clonotype. The rearrangement links TRBV6-1 to TRBJ2-5; tentative D call: TRBD2 (5 bases). This CDR3 spans 13 amino acids. Germline V lookup: CDR1 MNHNS, CDR2 SASEGT. Between the trimmed V and J ends, which lost 11 bases and 3 bases, there was a span of 16 bases. The CDR3 DNA follows: TGTGCCGGCAAAGCGGACCTCAAAGAGACCCAGTACTTC. It specifies CAGKADLKETQYF.

This clonotype was seen more than once but under ten times. The chain recombines TRBV6-2 or TRBV6-3 with TRBJ1-2; D uncertain. Trimming cost V 5 bases and J 4 bases, with 11 bases left between them. This CDR3 has 13 amino acids. Germline CDR1 and CDR2: MNHEY and SVGEGT. The CDR3 nucleotides are TGTGCCAGCAGTCCCAGCGTCCTCTATGGCTACACCTTC. It codes for CASSPSVLYGYTF.

There are a few counts of this clonotype. The rearrangement links TRBV10-1 to TRBJ2-7; D is unclear. V was pared by 3 bases and J by 6 bases, with 12 bases between. Germline V gene data show CDR1 as WNHNN and CDR2 as SYGVQD (reference sequence). This CDR3 is 13 amino acids long. The CDR3 DNA is TGCGCCAGCAGTGACAGGCCGTCGCTCGAGCAGTACTTC. Translating it yields CASSDRPSLEQYF.

The sample holds a few counts of this clonotype. The V gene is TRBV6-5, the J gene TRBJ2-7, with 7 positions matching TRBD2. CDR3 length: 14 residues. Per germline, CDR1 MNHEY and CDR2 SVGAGI. The ends lost 4 bases at V and 2 bases at J; junction bases unmatched: 5. The DNA of the CDR3 is TGTGCCAGCAGTTCCATACGGGGGGCCTACGAGCAGTACGTC. Protein sequence: CASSSIRGAYEQYV.

The CDR3 here is CASSPKGGQRSTDTQYF. The DNA for the CDR3 is TGTGCCAGCAGCCCTAAGGGGGGACAGAGGAGCACAGATACGCAGTATTTT. The chain links TRBV7-9 to TRBJ2-3; D may be TRBD1 (7 bases). Trimming pared 5 bases from V and 0 bases from J, leaving 18 bases between. The CDR3 consists of 17 residues. Germline V gives CDR1 SEHNR, CDR2 FQNEAQ (reference sequence).

Here the CDR3 reads CASSAANTEAFF. CDR3 sequence (DNA): TGTGCCAGCAGCGCAGCTAACACTGAAGCTTTCTTT. This chain links TRBV7-2 with TRBJ1-1; D unresolved. The ends were cut back, 5 bases at V and 2 bases at J, with 6 bases in the middle. The CDR3 is 12 residues long. The V gene's germline CDR1 is SGHTA and CDR2 FQGNSA.

The chain carries TRBV27 and TRBJ2-6; D remains unclear. Germline CDR1 MNHEY, CDR2 SMNVEV (reference sequence). V lost 7 bases, J lost 3 bases, and 16 bases lay in between. The CDR3 extends over 16 amino acids. CDR3 sequence (DNA): TGTGCCAGCACCCCTGGGGTTGGGATTGGGGCCAACGTCCTGACTTTC. Amino acids: CASTPGVGIGANVLTF.

This clonotype was seen a handful of times. V usage is TRBV6-5 and J usage is TRBJ2-3, with D tentatively TRBD2 (7 bases). The CDR3 is made up of 14 amino acids. The V and J ends lost 4 bases and 1 base respectively, with 9 bases between them. Germline V gene lookup returns CDR1 MNHEY and CDR2 SVGAGI. In DNA, the CDR3 is TGTGCCAGCAGTTGGCGGGGGCGCACAGATACGCAGTATTTT. Protein sequence: CASSWRGRTDTQYF.

This rearrangement joins TRBV12-3 or TRBV12-4 to TRBJ2-2, with D unclear. The CDR3 totals 15 residues. V dropped 7 bases and J dropped 0 bases, with 12 bases sitting between them. CDR3 in DNA: TGTGCCAGCAAAATGTTCGGACCGAACACCGGGGAGCTGTTTTTT. Translated: CASKMFGPNTGELFF.

As regards this clonotype: No conserved phenylalanine or tryptophan is present at the end of the CDR3, so a read error is the likely explanation. The DNA is left out, because the CDR3 cannot be placed on it with certainty; the CDR3 is given as TCRdb lists it. This chain uses TRBV5-1 with TRBJ1-6; whether TRBD1, the table's D call, matches the DNA was not checked. CDR1 is SGHRS and CDR2 is YFSETQ in the germline V gene. Both ends counted, the CDR3 spans 8 residues. The CDR3 spells CASSLVDS.

The chain combines TRBV12-3 or TRBV12-4 with TRBJ1-5, with 8 bases matching TRBD1. CDR3 length equals 15 residues. V lost 5 bases and J lost 6; bases outside the gene matches: 9. In nucleotides, the CDR3 is TGTGCCAGCAGTCCGGCGACAGGGGACGTTCAGCCCCAGCATTTT. It is translated as CASSPATGDVQPQHF.

The chain uses TRBV24-1 and TRBJ2-3; D perhaps matches TRBD1 (5 bases). This CDR3 has 14 residues. In germline, CDR1 is KGHDR, CDR2 SFDVKD. Trimming took off 0 bases at V and 6 bases at J, with 9 bases between the two ends. The DNA of the CDR3 is TGTGCCACCAGTGATTTGGCAGGGCGGGATACGCAGTATTTT. Translating it yields CATSDLAGRDTQYF.

This rearrangement joins TRBV12-3 or TRBV12-4 to TRBJ2-3; tentative D call: TRBD2 (5 bases). The CDR3 sequence is 17 residues long. V was cut by 1 base and J by 0 bases, with 14 bases left in between. CDR3 in amino acids: CASSLGTPTSSTDTQYF. CDR3 nucleotides: TGTGCCAGCAGTTTAGGGACTCCGACCTCTAGCACAGATACGCAGTATTTT.

The V and J genes are TRBV20-1 and TRBJ2-3, with 7 bases that match TRBD2. Germline V lookup: CDR1 DFQATT, CDR2 SNEGSKA (reference sequence). V was pared by 0 bases and J by 7 bases, with 10 bases of the junction left unmatched. The CDR3 is 15 residues long. CDR3 residues: CSARDHLAVKNTQYF. The DNA for the CDR3 is TGCAGTGCTAGAGATCATCTAGCGGTGAAGAATACGCAGTATTTT.

CDR3 region: CAMKQGASDTQYF. The CDR3 DNA reads TGTGCCATGAAGCAGGGGGCTTCAGATACGCAGTATTTT. The chain joins TRBV10-3 to TRBJ2-3, with TRBD1 matching 8 bases. The germline V gene encodes CDR1 ENHRY and CDR2 SYGVKD. The CDR3 has 13 residues. Germline trimming cut 9 bases from V and 4 bases from J; bases unmatched to any gene: 6.

This clonotype was detected a few times. The rearrangement links TRBV20-1 to TRBJ2-4, with a weak D call TRBD2 (5 bases). From germline, CDR1 is DFQATT and CDR2 SNEGSKA (reference sequence). The CDR3 has 15 amino acids. Trimming removed 1 base from V and 4 bases from J, with 14 bases in between. The CDR3 spells CSARGAPTGKNIQYF. The CDR3 coding sequence is TGCAGTGCTAGAGGCGCGCCGACGGGGAAAAACATTCAGTACTTC.

This clonotype was picked up a small number of times. This chain connects TRBV12-3 or TRBV12-4 to TRBJ1-5, with D perhaps matching TRBD1 (5 bases). The germline V and J ends were trimmed by 5 bases and 5 bases, with 10 bases remaining between them. The CDR3 sequence is 13 residues long. The CDR3 region has the DNA TGTGCCAGCAGTGTCAGGGAGGATCAGCCCCAGCATTTT. Translation: CASSVREDQPQHF.

This clonotype was counted only a few times. The J gene is TRBJ2-6, the V gene TRBV12-3 or TRBV12-4; TRBD1 or TRBD2 may be the D gene (6 bases each). The CDR3 loop spans 17 amino acids. With 5 bases removed from V and 0 bases from J, the gap between germline ends came to 14 bases. The CDR3 is CASSPSGALSGANVLTF. CDR3 DNA sequence: TGTGCCAGCAGTCCCTCGGGGGCTCTCTCTGGGGCCAACGTCCTGACTTTC.

The chain employs TRBV12-3 or TRBV12-4 and TRBJ2-2, with 7 bases identical to TRBD2. The CDR3 runs 16 residues. V lost 1 base, J lost 4 bases, and 6 bases stayed unmatched. Here the CDR3 DNA reads TGTGCCAGCAGTTTAGTCAAGCGGGGCGGCACCGGGGAGCTGTTTTTT. This gives the protein CASSLVKRGGTGELFF.

The chain links TRBV5-5 to TRBJ1-5; D is unresolved. Germline CDR1 SGHKS, CDR2 YYEKEE (reference sequence). Trimming removed 1 base at V and 0 bases at J, with 11 bases between. The CDR3 totals 16 residues. The CDR3 nucleotides read TGTGCCAGCAGCTTGACCGGGCTTAATAGCAATCAGCCCCAGCATTTT. The encoded protein is CASSLTGLNSNQPQHF.

Points on this clonotype: A much larger clone lies one base from this, so it may be a read error. This chain joins TRBV4-1 and TRBJ2-3; D might be TRBD1 (6 bases). The germline V gene has CDR1 MGHRA and CDR2 YSYEKL. Deletions cut 1 base from V and 0 bases from J, with 11 bases between. The CDR3 extends over 16 amino acids. The chain's CDR3 is CASSQVWGQSTDTQYF. The CDR3 region has the DNA TGCGCCAGCAGCCAAGTATGGGGGCAAAGCACAGATACGCAGTATTTT.

This clonotype was observed a few times. The CDR3 DNA sequence: TGTGCCAGTAGTTGGGAACCCACAGGGGCAGATACGCAGTATTTT. This translates into CASSWEPTGADTQYF. The chain recombines TRBV19 with TRBJ2-3, with TRBD1 matching 7 bases. Germline V lookup: CDR1 LNHDA, CDR2 SQIVND (reference sequence). The CDR3 spans 15 residues. Trimming at V came to 5 bases and at J to 4 bases, leaving 9 bases not matched to a gene. Variable domain in full (rest from reference TRBV19 and TRBJ2-3): DGGITQSPKYLFRKEGQNVTLSCEQNLNHDAMYWYRQDPGQGLRLIYYSQIVNDFQKGDIAEGYSVSREKKESFPLTVTSAQKNPTAFYLCASSWEPTGADTQYFGPGTRLTVL.